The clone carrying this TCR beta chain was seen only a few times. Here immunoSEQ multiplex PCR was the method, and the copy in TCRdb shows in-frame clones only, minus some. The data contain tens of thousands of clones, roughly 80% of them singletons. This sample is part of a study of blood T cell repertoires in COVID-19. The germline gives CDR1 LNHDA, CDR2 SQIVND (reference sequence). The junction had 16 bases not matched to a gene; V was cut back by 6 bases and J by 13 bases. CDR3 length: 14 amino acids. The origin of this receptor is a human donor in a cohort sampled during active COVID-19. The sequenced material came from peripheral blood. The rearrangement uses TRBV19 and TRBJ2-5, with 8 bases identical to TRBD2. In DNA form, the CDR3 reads TGTGCCAGTAGCCCCACTAGCGGAGTTCCTGTACGGTACTTC. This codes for CASSPTSGVPVRYF.